Listed below are T cell receptor beta chains from one sample, sequenced in a study of blood T cell repertoires in COVID-19. The data were produced by immunoSEQ multiplex PCR, yet TCRdb's version contains in-frame clones alone and is incomplete. Here the sample spans about 180,000 clones, approximately 89% being singletons. The sample was PBMCs or T cells enriched from blood (not recorded which). Receptors originate from a man aged 40-55 years who had recovered from COVID-19. Both conserved end residues are trimmed from each CDR3. Fields, in order: J gene, V gene, CDR3 protein.

j_call: TRBJ1-3
v_call: TRBV6-5
cdr3_aa: ASSRGGDRVNTIY

j_call: TRBJ2-3
v_call: TRBV7-2
cdr3_aa: ASSFYSGDTQY

j_call: TRBJ1-2
v_call: TRBV9
cdr3_aa: ASSVEQDYGYT

j_call: TRBJ1-2
v_call: TRBV5-1
cdr3_aa: ASSVGQGAGYT

j_call: TRBJ2-7
v_call: TRBV5-1
cdr3_aa: ASSLPPGSEQY

j_call: TRBJ2-1
v_call: TRBV5-1
cdr3_aa: ASSRGQGSPYNEQF

j_call: TRBJ2-1
v_call: TRBV10-1
cdr3_aa: ASSETRLEGYNEQF

j_call: TRBJ1-2
v_call: TRBV2
cdr3_aa: ASSEGGTALYGYT

j_call: TRBJ1-2
v_call: TRBV5-1
cdr3_aa: ASSPGQGGGYT

j_call: TRBJ1-1
v_call: TRBV19
cdr3_aa: ARVRDSSLNTEAF

j_call: TRBJ2-1
v_call: TRBV5-1
cdr3_aa: ASSLGQRDNEQF

j_call: TRBJ1-5
v_call: TRBV29-1
cdr3_aa: SAGTGGQPQH

j_call: TRBJ1-5
v_call: TRBV6-5
cdr3_aa: ASSYSDRHSNQPQH

j_call: TRBJ2-7
v_call: TRBV6-1
cdr3_aa: ASSDRQHYEQY

j_call: TRBJ1-3
v_call: TRBV4-1
cdr3_aa: ASSPRGTGNTIY

j_call: TRBJ1-1
v_call: TRBV21-1
cdr3_aa: ASSKEYGNTEAF